This TCR beta chain was sequenced during a study of T cells in Graves' hyperthyroidism and ophthalmopathy. General study points: The majority of expanded thyroid clonotypes above 0.001 also appeared in blood. Through a model of 13 V-J features, ophthalmopathy was separated from stable hyperthyroidism.

The TCR beta CDR3 regions underwent amplification using RNA transcripts as the source. Primed by the HTBI set, a first-round RT-PCR was run on the TCR CDR3. TCRdb redid the calling of the multiplex PCR reads with MiXCR, one entry per CDR3 protein. The sample has 350,000 to 400,000 distinct CDR3 sequences; 15% are singletons. The study defined stable Graves' hyperthyroidism as no ophthalmopathy progression within 18 months. This clonotype was seen ten or more times. No antigen is known for it. V lost 4 bases and J 4 bases, leaving 11 bases between the germline ends. CDR3 length equals 14 residues. Germline values: CDR1 LGHDT, CDR2 YNNKEL (reference sequence).

The material sequenced was blood. This chain links TRBV3-1 with TRBJ1-5; D unclear. This receptor was obtained from a woman aged 25 to 39 with Graves' hyperthyroidism. The CDR3 is CASSPSDLNQPQHF. CDR3 coding DNA: TGTGCCAGCAGCCCGTCGGACTTAAATCAGCCCCAGCATTTT.